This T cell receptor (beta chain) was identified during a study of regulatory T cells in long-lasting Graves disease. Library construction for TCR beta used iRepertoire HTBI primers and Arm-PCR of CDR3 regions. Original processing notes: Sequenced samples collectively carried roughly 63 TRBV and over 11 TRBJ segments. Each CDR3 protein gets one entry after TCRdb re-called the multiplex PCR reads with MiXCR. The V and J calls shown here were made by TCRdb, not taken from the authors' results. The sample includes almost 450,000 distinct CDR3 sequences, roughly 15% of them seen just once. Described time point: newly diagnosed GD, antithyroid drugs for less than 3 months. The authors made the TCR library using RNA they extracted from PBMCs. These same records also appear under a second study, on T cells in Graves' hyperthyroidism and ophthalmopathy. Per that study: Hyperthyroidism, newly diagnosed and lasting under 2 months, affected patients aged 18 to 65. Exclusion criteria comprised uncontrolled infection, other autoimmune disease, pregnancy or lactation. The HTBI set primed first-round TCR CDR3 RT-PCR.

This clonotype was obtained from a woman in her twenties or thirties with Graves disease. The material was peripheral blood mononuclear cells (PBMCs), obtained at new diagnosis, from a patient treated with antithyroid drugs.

Here the CDR3 reads CASSPASGKNIQYF. In DNA form, the CDR3 reads TGTGCCAGCTCTCCCGCTAGCGGAAAAAACATTCAGTACTTC. This chain uses TRBV18 with TRBJ2-4; the match to TRBD2 covers 7 bases. The CDR3 length is 14 residues. Trimming at V came to 6 bases and at J to 4 bases, leaving 6 bases not matched to a gene. Germline CDR1 KGHSH, CDR2 LQKENI.